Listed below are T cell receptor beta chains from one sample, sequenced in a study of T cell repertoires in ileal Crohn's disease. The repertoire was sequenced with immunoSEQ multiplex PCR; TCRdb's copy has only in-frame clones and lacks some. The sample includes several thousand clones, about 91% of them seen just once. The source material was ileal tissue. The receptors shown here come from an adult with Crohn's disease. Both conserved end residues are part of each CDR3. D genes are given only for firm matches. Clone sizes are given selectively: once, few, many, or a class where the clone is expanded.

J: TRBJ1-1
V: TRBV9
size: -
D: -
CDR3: CASSVEPQGWTEAFF
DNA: TGTGCCAGCAGCGTAGAACCCCAGGGTTGGACTGAAGCTTTCTTT

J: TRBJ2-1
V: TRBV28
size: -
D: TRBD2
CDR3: CASSLTSSGISYNEQFF
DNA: TGTGCCAGCAGTTTAACGTCCAGCGGGATTTCCTACAATGAGCAGTTCTTC

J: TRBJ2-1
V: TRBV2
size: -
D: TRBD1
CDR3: CASGPGTGIGYEQFF
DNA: TGTGCCAGCGGCCCCGGGACAGGGATTGGATATGAGCAGTTCTTC

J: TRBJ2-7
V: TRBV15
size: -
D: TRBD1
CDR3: CATSRDAQGTGRNEQYF
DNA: TGTGCCACCAGCAGAGACGCCCAAGGGACAGGGAGGAACGAGCAGTACTTC

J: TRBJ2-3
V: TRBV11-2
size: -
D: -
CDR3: CASSLSLGSDTQYF
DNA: TGTGCCAGCAGCTTAAGCCTTGGTTCCGATACGCAGTATTTT

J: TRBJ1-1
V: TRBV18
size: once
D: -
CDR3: CASSPRENTEAFF
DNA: TGTGCCAGCTCACCAAGAGAGAACACTGAAGCTTTCTTT

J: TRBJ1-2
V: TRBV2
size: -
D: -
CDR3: CASSEAGSAYGYTF
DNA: TGTGCCAGCAGTGAAGCGGGCAGTGCCTATGGCTACACCTTC

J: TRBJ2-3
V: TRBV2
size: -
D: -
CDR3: CASSVEGLTDTQYF
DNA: TGTGCCAGCAGTGTTGAGGGTTTGACAGATACGCAGTATTTT

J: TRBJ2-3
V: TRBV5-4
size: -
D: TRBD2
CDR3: CASSTGTSGASSTDTQYF
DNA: TGTGCCAGCAGCACCGGGACTAGCGGGGCGTCGTCCACAGATACGCAGTATTTT

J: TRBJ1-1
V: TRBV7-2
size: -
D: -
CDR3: CASSFRVNTEAFF
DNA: TGTGCCAGCAGCTTTCGGGTGAACACTGAAGCTTTCTTT

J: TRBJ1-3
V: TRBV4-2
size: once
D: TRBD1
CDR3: CASSQDLTGGLNTIYF
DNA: TGTGCCAGCAGCCAAGATTTAACAGGGGGACTAAACACCATATATTTT

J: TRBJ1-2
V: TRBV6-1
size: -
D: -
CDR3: CASSRGGTYGYTF
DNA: TGTGCCAGCAGCCGGGGGGGGACTTATGGCTACACCTTC

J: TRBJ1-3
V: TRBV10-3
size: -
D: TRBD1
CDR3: CAISEPGTANTIYF
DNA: TGTGCCATCAGTGAGCCCGGGACAGCAAACACCATATATTTT

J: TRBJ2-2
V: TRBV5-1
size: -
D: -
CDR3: CASRLGADTGELFF
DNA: TGCGCCAGCCGCCTGGGGGCCGACACCGGGGAGCTGTTTTTT

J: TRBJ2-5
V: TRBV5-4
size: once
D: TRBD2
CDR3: CASSATSGSQETQYF
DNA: TGTGCCAGCAGCGCGACTAGCGGGTCTCAAGAGACCCAGTACTTC

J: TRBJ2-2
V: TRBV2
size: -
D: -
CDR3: CASSSDSANTGELFF
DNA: TGTGCCAGCAGCTCCGACAGCGCGAACACCGGGGAGCTGTTTTTT

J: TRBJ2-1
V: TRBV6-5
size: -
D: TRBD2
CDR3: CASSYSRLAGREQFF
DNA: TGTGCCAGCAGTTACTCGAGACTAGCGGGACGAGAGCAGTTCTTC

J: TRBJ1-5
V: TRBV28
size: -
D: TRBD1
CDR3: CASSPWDRGSQPQHF
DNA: TGTGCCAGCAGTCCCTGGGACAGGGGGAGTCAGCCCCAGCATTTT

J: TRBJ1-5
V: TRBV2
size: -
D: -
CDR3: CASGDNQPQHF
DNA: TGTGCCAGCGGAGATAATCAGCCCCAGCATTTT

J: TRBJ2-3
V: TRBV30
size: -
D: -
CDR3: CAWSVQGSTDTQYF
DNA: TGTGCCTGGAGTGTCCAGGGTAGCACAGATACGCAGTATTTT

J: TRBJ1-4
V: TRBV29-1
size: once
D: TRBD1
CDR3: CSVAGSGGISEKLFF
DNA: TGCAGCGTTGCGGGATCAGGGGGCATAAGTGAAAAACTGTTTTTT

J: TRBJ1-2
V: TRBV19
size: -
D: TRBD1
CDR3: CASTPLGGTGYGYTF
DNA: TGTGCCAGTACCCCCCTGGGAGGGACAGGGTATGGCTACACCTTC

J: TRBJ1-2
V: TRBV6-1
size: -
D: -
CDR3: CASSSQGYGYTF
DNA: TGTGCCAGCAGTTCGCAGGGATACGGCTACACCTTC

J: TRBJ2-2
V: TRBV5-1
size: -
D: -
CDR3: CASSPDGGTVNTGELFF
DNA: TGCGCCAGCAGCCCAGACGGCGGGACAGTGAACACCGGGGAGCTGTTTTTT

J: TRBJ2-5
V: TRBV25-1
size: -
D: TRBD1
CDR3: CASSRDSNQETQYF
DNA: TGTGCCAGCAGCCGGGACAGCAACCAAGAGACCCAGTACTTC

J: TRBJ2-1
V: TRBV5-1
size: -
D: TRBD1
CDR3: CASSKTPGGSYNEQFF
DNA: TGCGCCAGCAGCAAAACCCCAGGGGGCTCCTACAATGAGCAGTTCTTC

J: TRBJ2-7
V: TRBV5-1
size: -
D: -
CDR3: CASSRMGIGDEQYF
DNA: TGCGCCAGCAGTCGAATGGGCATCGGGGACGAGCAGTACTTC

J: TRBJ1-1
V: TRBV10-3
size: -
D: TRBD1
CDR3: CAISEPGQGVTEAFF
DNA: TGTGCCATCAGTGAGCCGGGACAGGGTGTAACTGAAGCTTTCTTT

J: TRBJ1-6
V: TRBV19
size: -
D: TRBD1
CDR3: CASSISGQNNSPLHF
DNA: TGTGCCAGTAGTATTTCGGGACAGAATAATTCACCCCTCCACTTT

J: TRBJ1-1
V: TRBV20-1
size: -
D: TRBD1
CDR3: CSAIAGGPAFF
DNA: TGCAGTGCTATAGCAGGGGGCCCAGCTTTCTTT

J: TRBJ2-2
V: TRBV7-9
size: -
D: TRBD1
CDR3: CAFPQGALGGELFF
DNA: TGTGCCTTCCCACAGGGGGCGTTGGGCGGGGAGCTGTTTTTT

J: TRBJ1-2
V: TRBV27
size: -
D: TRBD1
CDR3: CASRTTGGYGYTF
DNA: TGTGCCAGCAGAACCACAGGGGGCTATGGCTACACCTTC

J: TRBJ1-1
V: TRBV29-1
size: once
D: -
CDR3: CSVAGAGNTEAFF
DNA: TGCAGCGTTGCAGGTGCAGGGAACACTGAAGCTTTCTTT

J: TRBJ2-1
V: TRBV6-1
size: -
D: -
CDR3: CASRLVEQFF
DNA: TGTGCCAGCAGGCTAGTTGAGCAGTTCTTC

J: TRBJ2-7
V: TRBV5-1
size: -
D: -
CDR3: CASSLSSIGGYEQYF
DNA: TGCGCCAGCAGCTTAAGTTCGATAGGCGGCTACGAGCAGTACTTC

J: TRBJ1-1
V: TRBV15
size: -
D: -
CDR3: CATSRGRQDTEAFF
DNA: TGTGCCACCAGCAGGGGGCGGCAGGACACTGAAGCTTTCTTT

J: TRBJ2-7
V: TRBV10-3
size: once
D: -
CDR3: CAISANYEQYF
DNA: TGTGCCATCAGCGCTAACTACGAGCAGTACTTC

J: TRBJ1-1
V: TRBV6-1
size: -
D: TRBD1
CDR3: CASRAIQGANTEAFF
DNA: TGTGCCAGCAGGGCGATACAGGGGGCGAACACTGAAGCTTTCTTT

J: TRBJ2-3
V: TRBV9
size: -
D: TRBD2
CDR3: CASSVEDSGRAKDTQYF
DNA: TGTGCCAGCAGCGTAGAGGATAGCGGGAGGGCCAAAGATACGCAGTATTTT

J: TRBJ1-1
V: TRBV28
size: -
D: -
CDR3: CASSFSDSRMNTEAFF
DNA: TGTGCCAGCAGTTTCTCGGACAGTCGAATGAACACTGAAGCTTTCTTT

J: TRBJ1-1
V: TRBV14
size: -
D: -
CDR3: CASSPTGFSPEAFF
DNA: TGTGCCAGCAGCCCCACCGGATTTAGCCCTGAAGCTTTCTTT

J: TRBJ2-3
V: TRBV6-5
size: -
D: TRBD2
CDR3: CATRLAAHTDTQYF
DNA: TGTGCCACTCGCCTAGCGGCCCACACAGATACGCAGTATTTT

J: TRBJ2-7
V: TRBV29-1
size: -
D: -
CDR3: CSVEGVGYEQYF
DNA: TGCAGCGTCGAGGGAGTGGGCTACGAGCAGTACTTC

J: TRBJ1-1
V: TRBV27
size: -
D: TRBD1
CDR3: CASSPPTGWHTEAFF
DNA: TGTGCCAGCAGTCCCCCGACAGGGTGGCACACTGAAGCTTTCTTT